This entry describes one T cell receptor beta chain. This sample stems from a study of blood T cell repertoires in COVID-19. As for the study in general: PBMCs, B-cell-depleted T cells, or T cells provided the cDNA or gDNA that made up the material.

The CDR3 is made up of 14 amino acids. Trimming removed 5 bases at V and 8 bases at J, with 16 bases between. Germline V gene lookup returns CDR1 MNHEY and CDR2 SMNVEV (reference sequence). As processed by the authors: It was from reference gene primer amplification that nucleated cell counts were estimated. Assay: immunoSEQ multiplex PCR; the TCRdb copy retains only in-frame clones and omits some. V and J calls and clone size are as listed in that table; D and trimming were resolved from the DNA. The table records tens of thousands of clones, about 84% of them present only once. Sample: peripheral blood. This chain connects TRBV27 to TRBJ2-1; tentatively, D is TRBD2 (7 bases). The source of this sequence is a man aged 60-69 years with acute or convalescent COVID-19. CDR3 amino acids: CASSPVAGADEQFF. As DNA, the CDR3 is TGTGCCAGCAGTCCGGTCGCGGGGGCGGATGAGCAGTTCTTC.